What follows is one TCR beta chain and its context. This clonotype was detected ten times or more. There is no known antigen for this receptor. Base qualities were left out, and no much larger clone turns up one base away. The germline V gene (reference sequence) specifies SEHNR as CDR1 and FQNEAQ as CDR2. Relative to germline, V is 1 base shorter and J is 4 bases shorter, with 17 bases between their ends. From the cysteine up to the phenylalanine, the CDR3 has a length of 17 residues. Kept here is only the CDR3 DNA, which spans 51 bases and is read in frame from base 1. TCR beta CDR3 regions were amplified from RNA transcripts. For the first round of RT-PCR on the TCR CDR3, the HTBI primer set was used together with the Qiagen OneStep RT-PCR kit. Libraries were constructed in a second round of multiplex PCR, after which size selection and purification were carried out. Sequencing of the libraries was done on an Illumina HiSeq2000 using paired-end 100 bp reads. As for how the authors treated the data: SOAPnuke was used to process the raw data, with reads discarded if the reads contained adapters or uncalled bases, had a mean Phred below 15, or lacked an exact constant-primer or identifier match. High-quality paired reads were merged with COPE v1.2.5, and unique nucleotide sequences were defined as clonotypes. Clonotypes were aligned to IMGT TRBV, TRBD and TRBJ reference segments using MiTCR v1.1. Only V-J combinations with frequency above 0.0001, covering 99% to 99.2% of repertoires, were analysed. A TCS score was defined as the ratio of F50 (clonal expansion) to E x V (chaos), with BLOSUM62-based TCRdist applied between CDR3 peptides within each V-J. Welch's t-statistics and random forest reduced approximately 520 V-J features to 10 to 15, which were used in a naive Bayes classifier (R e1071). The public reads were reprocessed in TCRdb via fastp at Q25 and MiXCR, keeping in-frame beta chains. Identical CDR3 protein sequences are pooled into one entry, listed with their most common genes and DNA. These V and J calls originate from TCRdb's pipeline instead of the authors' own analysis. This sample has approximately 370,000 distinct CDR3 sequences in its table, and 17% of those were observed once. 30% to 40% of the sample is in the top ten clones.

This entry is derived from a study of T cells in Graves' hyperthyroidism and ophthalmopathy (dated by TCRdb to the late 2010s). For context, the study as a whole: Peripheral blood was sampled at the time of initial diagnosis, prior to any treatment. The paper reports TCR Vbeta CDR3 sequencing of over 130 peripheral blood samples: under 45 ophthalmopathy, about 75 hyperthyroidism and about 17 progressor patients. TCR V-J signatures able to tell the groups apart were searched for in a discovery cohort of around 95 patients, of whom 40 to 45 had Graves' ophthalmopathy and around 56 had stable Graves' hyperthyroidism. For training and testing, the roughly 100 patients in the discovery cohort were randomly divided in a 7:3 ratio. Following sampling, methimazole starting at 30 mg daily was given to hyperthyroidism patients, and high-dose intravenous methylprednisolone was given to ophthalmopathy patients. Thyroid tissue and blood T-cell repertoires from six Graves' hyperthyroidism patients were also compared in the study. Prospective prediction of ophthalmopathy was tested in an independent validation cohort of some 20 hyperthyroidism patients and around 16 patients who later progressed to ophthalmopathy. General conclusions and limits of the study: In cross-validation, a model built on a 13 V-J signature told ophthalmopathy apart from stable hyperthyroidism with approximately 90% sensitivity and about 81% specificity, and in testing the same model reached 80%/75%. Most expanded thyroid clonotypes (frequency above 0.001) were also found in blood, which suggests that blood repertoires may mirror thyroid immune responses. In validation, the model predicted progression to ophthalmopathy with about 71% sensitivity and approximately 72% specificity, a median of around 6.6 months before onset. No statistical method was used to set the sample size in advance, and investigators knew the group allocation.

Hyperthyroidism patients were newly diagnosed, with disease duration under 2 months, and aged 18 to 65 years. The study excluded patients with uncontrolled infections, other autoimmune diseases, pregnancy or lactation. Diagnoses were based on clinical symptoms, serum thyroxine and TRAb, thyroid ultrasound and orbital computed tomography. Blood from progressor patients was collected at the time of first diagnosis with hyperthyroidism, before any ophthalmopathy symptoms had appeared. PBMCs were separated from 10 ml of fresh peripheral blood using Ficoll-Paque density gradient centrifugation. Progressor patients were first diagnosed with Graves' hyperthyroidism and then developed ophthalmopathy during follow-up. Total RNA was extracted using Trizol reagent, and RNA quality was assessed on an Agilent 2100 Bioanalyzer.

The rearrangement joined TRBV7-9 to TRBJ2-1; tentative D gene TRBD1, with 6 bases matching. Source material: blood. This clonotype was sampled from a woman aged 30 to 39 with Graves' hyperthyroidism that later progressed to Graves' ophthalmopathy. The bases are TGTGCCAGCAGCTTAGAGCTGACAGGACTCCCTTACAATGAGCAGTTCTTC. It translates to CASSLELTGLPYNEQFF.